A single sample gave rise to the 2 T cell receptor beta chains below, sequenced in a study of cytomegalovirus exposure and HLA in healthy donors. The data were produced by immunoSEQ multiplex PCR, yet TCRdb's version contains in-frame clones alone and is incomplete. The sample lists over 150,000 clones; roughly 95% were seen once. Sequencing was performed on PBMCs. The receptors originated from a woman in her late teens or twenties in good health and CMV-seronegative.

The V call is TRBV5-1, the J call TRBJ1-1, with D possibly TRBD1 on 6 matching bases. The ends were cut back, 0 bases at V and 8 bases at J, with 14 bases in the middle. This CDR3 spans 14 amino acids. Per the germline V gene, CDR1 is SGHRS and CDR2 is YFSETQ. The CDR3 nucleotides are TGCGCCAGCAGCTTGGGGGGGGGCGGCTCGGAAGCTTTCTTT. Translation: CASSLGGGGSEAFF.

The genes are TRBV7-2 and TRBJ1-2; D call uncertain. The CDR3 spans 13 residues. CDR1 SGHTA and CDR2 FQGNSA come from the germline V gene. V lost 2 bases, J lost 3 bases, and 7 bases lay in between. The CDR3 DNA reads as TGTGCCAGCAGCTTATACATCTACTATGGCTACACCTTC. As protein: CASSLYIYYGYTF.